This record looks at one TCR beta chain sequence and its context. The sample originates from a study of blood T cell repertoires in COVID-19. Assay: immunoSEQ multiplex PCR; the TCRdb copy retains only in-frame clones and omits some. The table includes around 200,000 clones, approximately 91% detected once. Trimming took off 6 bases at V and 6 bases at J, with 13 bases between the two ends. Germline CDR1 is KGHSH and CDR2 is LQKENI. The CDR3 has 13 residues. The rearrangement joins TRBV18 to TRBJ2-3; TRBD2 is a possible D gene (6 bases). Sequencing input: peripheral blood. This receptor was taken from a young man with active or convalescent COVID-19. The CDR3 nucleotides read TGTGCCAGCTCCGGGGGAGCCGGGGATACGCAGTATTTT. Its protein product is CASSGGAGDTQYF.